The 21 T cell receptor beta chains below come from one sample, sequenced in a study of radiation and T cells in renal cell carcinoma. Profiled with immunoSEQ multiplex PCR; TCRdb holds only in-frame clones, not every one. In the table there are 150,000 to 200,000 clones, approximately 90% of which are singletons. Time point denoted: blood 4 weeks post-SBRT, at nephrectomy. Stated treatment: 15 Gy SBRT to primary tumor, nephrectomy 4 weeks later. The specimen comprised blood, sampled from a patient whose treatment included radiotherapy and nephrectomy. All receptors come from a woman between 45 and 65 years old with renal cell carcinoma.

This clone was seen only once. The CDR3 reads CASSEGESDPYEQYF. CDR3 nucleotides: TGCGCCAGCAGCGAAGGGGAGTCTGACCCCTACGAGCAGTACTTC. The rearrangement joins TRBV5-1 to TRBJ2-7; either TRBD1 or TRBD2 may fit D (5 bases each). The V end was cut by 4 bases, the J end by 2 bases, with 16 bases between. The CDR3 runs to 15 residues. Germline values: CDR1 SGHRS, CDR2 YFSETQ.

This clone has more than one count but fewer than ten. The rearrangement joins TRBV6-1 to TRBJ1-2; weak D call: TRBD1 (5 bases). Germline values: CDR1 MNHNS, CDR2 SASEGT. The V and J ends lost 2 bases and 7 bases respectively, with 11 bases between them. The CDR3 totals 13 residues. The CDR3 DNA reads as TGTGCCAGCAGTGAAACAGGAGTAGGTGGCTACACCTTC. Translating gives CASSETGVGGYTF.

This clone showed up just once. The CDR3 sequence: CASSLEGRNTGELFF. In nucleotides, the CDR3 is TGCGCCAGCAGCTTGGAGGGCAGAAACACCGGGGAGCTGTTTTTT. V usage is TRBV5-1 and J usage is TRBJ2-2; no firm D call. V shed 0 bases and J shed 2 bases, with 8 bases lying between them. CDR1 SGHRS and CDR2 YFSETQ come from the germline V gene. This CDR3 is 15 amino acids long.

This clone came up a few times. The chain links TRBV4-3 to TRBJ1-5, with a weak D call TRBD1 (6 bases). This CDR3 is built from 15 residues. Trimming cost V 0 bases and J 4 bases, with 10 bases left between them. Germline lookup yields CDR1 LGHNA and CDR2 YSLEER. DNA for the CDR3: TGCGCCAGCAGCCAAGACACAGGGAGTAATCAGCCCCAGCATTTT. Protein sequence: CASSQDTGSNQPQHF.

This chain uses TRBV5-1 with TRBJ2-1, with D perhaps matching TRBD2 (6 bases). Trimming removed 4 bases from V and 9 bases from J, with 14 bases in between. The CDR3 runs to 13 residues. Germline V CDR1 and CDR2: SGHRS, YFSETQ. CDR3 amino acids: CASSPALGGEQFF. The DNA for the CDR3 is TGCGCCAGCAGCCCCGCCCTGGGGGGTGAGCAGTTCTTC. The complete variable domain, with remaining parts taken from reference TRBV5-1 and TRBJ2-1, reads KAGVTQTPRYLIKTRGQQVTLSCSPISGHRSVSWYQQTPGQGLQFLFEYFSETQRNKGNFPGRFSGRQFSNSRSEMNVSTLELGDSALYLCASSPALGGEQFFGPGTRLTVL.

The CDR3 region has the DNA TGTGCCAGCAGCTTAGTTACCGGACTAGCGGGGGGGGAAGAGTACTTC. Protein: CASSLVTGLAGGEEYF. This chain uses TRBV13 with TRBJ2-5; 15 bases line up with TRBD2. The germline CDR1 and CDR2 sequences are PRHDT and FYEKMQ (reference sequence). Germline trimming cut 1 base from V and 12 bases from J; bases unmatched to any gene: 9. CDR3 length equals 16 residues.

The rearrangement links TRBV7-3 to TRBJ2-1; 7 bases fit TRBD2. Germline V CDR1 and CDR2: SGHTA, FQGTGA. V shed 1 base, J shed 0 bases, and the junction held 6 bases outside the gene matches. This CDR3 has 17 residues. The CDR3 loop reads CASSLRGGGSSYNEQFF. The CDR3 DNA sequence: TGTGCCAGCAGCTTAAGGGGAGGCGGGAGCTCCTACAATGAGCAGTTCTTC.

This chain links TRBV2 with TRBJ2-1; 11 positions agree with TRBD2. This CDR3 spans 15 amino acids. Germline CDR1 SNHLY, CDR2 FYNNEI. The trim removed 6 bases at V and 3 bases at J, leaving 4 bases unmatched. The CDR3 region is CASRETSGIYNEQFF. CDR3 nucleotides: TGTGCCAGCAGGGAGACTAGCGGGATCTACAATGAGCAGTTCTTC.

This sequence joins TRBV6-5 and TRBJ1-1; D call uncertain. Germline V lookup: CDR1 MNHEY, CDR2 SVGAGI. Trimming cost V 2 bases and J 1 base, with 5 bases left between them. The CDR3 extends over 13 amino acids. The CDR3 spells CASSYDPNTEAFF. In nucleotides, the CDR3 is TGTGCCAGCAGTTACGATCCGAACACTGAAGCTTTCTTT.

The chain recombines TRBV14 with TRBJ2-5, with TRBD1 matching over 8 bases. CDR1 is SGHDN and CDR2 is FVKESK in the germline V gene. The V and J ends lost 1 base and 0 bases, in that order; junction bases with no gene match: 4. The CDR3 loop spans 16 amino acids. The chain's CDR3 is CASSQGTGNYQETQYF. The CDR3, as DNA: TGTGCCAGCAGCCAAGGGACAGGGAACTACCAAGAGACCCAGTACTTC.

This sequence joins TRBV5-1 and TRBJ1-1; 12 nucleotides align to TRBD1. Looked up from germline, CDR1 is SGHRS and CDR2 is YFSETQ. Trimming took 1 base from V and 5 from J; bases not matched to a gene: 3. The CDR3 length is 15 residues. CDR3 nucleotide sequence: TGCGCCAGCAGCTTGTCGGGACAGGGGGCTACTGAAGCTTTCTTT. Amino acids: CASSLSGQGATEAFF.

As concerns this clone: Other nucleotide sequences from this sample produce the same CDR3. The chain is built from TRBV18 and TRBJ1-1, with D possibly being TRBD1 (6 bases). This CDR3 has 12 residues. The germline gives CDR1 KGHSH, CDR2 LQKENI. The V and J ends lost 3 bases and 5 bases respectively, with 7 bases between them. The CDR3 DNA reads as TGTGCCAGCTCACCGCAGGGGACTGAAGCTTTCTTT. It encodes CASSPQGTEAFF.

This clone was counted between two and nine times. The chain carries TRBV6-5 and TRBJ1-1, with TRBD1 matching over 8 bases. The CDR3 totals 13 residues. Germline V gives CDR1 MNHEY, CDR2 SVGAGI. V was clipped by 6 bases and J by 10 bases; unmatched bases: 10. For the CDR3, the DNA is TGTGCCAGCAGCACGACAGGGGTCGGCCTAGCTTTCTTT. This sequence encodes CASSTTGVGLAFF.

This chain links TRBV2 with TRBJ2-7, with 10 bases lining up with TRBD2. From germline, CDR1 is SNHLY and CDR2 FYNNEI. This CDR3 is built from 15 residues. Trimming removed 8 bases from V and 6 bases from J; junction bases left unmatched: 13. The CDR3 loop reads CASRERLAGVLEQYF. As DNA, the CDR3 is TGTGCCAGCCGCGAACGGCTAGCGGGGGTGCTCGAGCAGTACTTC.

DNA of the CDR3: TGTGCCAGCGGTTGGACAGGGGGCACCGGGGAGCTGTTTTTT. Its translation is CASGWTGGTGELFF. The chain uses TRBV6-1 and TRBJ2-2, with 10 bases matching TRBD1. The germline gives CDR1 MNHNS, CDR2 SASEGT. The CDR3 contains 14 residues. With V trimmed by 8 bases and J by 4 bases, 4 bases remained unmatched.

This rearrangement joins TRBV6-5 to TRBJ2-7, with D possibly matching TRBD1 (6 bases). The CDR3 contains 12 residues. Germline CDR1 is MNHEY and CDR2 is SVGAGI. Trimming removed 6 bases from V and 4 bases from J, with 10 bases in between. DNA of the CDR3: TGTGCCAGCAGGAAACAGGGATACGAGCAGTACTTC. Translating it yields CASRKQGYEQYF.

The chain has TRBV4-3 and TRBJ2-7; D perhaps matches TRBD1 (5 bases). With 3 bases removed from V and 3 bases from J, the gap between germline ends came to 6 bases. Germline assignment: CDR1 LGHNA and CDR2 YSLEER. The CDR3 runs 12 residues. This chain's CDR3 is CASSHQGYEQYF. CDR3 DNA: TGCGCCAGCAGCCACCAGGGCTACGAGCAGTACTTC.

This chain joins TRBV9 and TRBJ2-7; D might be TRBD2 (5 bases). There are 15 residues in the CDR3. V lost 4 bases and J 0 bases, leaving 14 bases between the germline ends. The V gene's germline CDR1 is SGDLS and CDR2 YYNGEE. The CDR3 bases are TGTGCCAGCAGCTCACGAGGAGACTACTCCTACGAGCAGTACTTC. Its protein is CASSSRGDYSYEQYF.

This clone was seen more than once but under ten times. The J gene is TRBJ1-5, the V gene TRBV7-6; 10 bases align to TRBD1. This CDR3 is 16 amino acids long. J lost 1 base, V lost 1 base, and 1 base had no gene match. Germline loops: CDR1 SGHVS, CDR2 FNYEAQ. In DNA form, the CDR3 reads TGTGCCAGCAGCTTAGGGGGACAGGGGAGCAATCAGCCCCAGCATTTT. Translation gives CASSLGGQGSNQPQHF.

The J gene is TRBJ2-5, the V gene TRBV19, with a weak D call TRBD2 (5 bases). Trimming shortened V by 5 bases and J by 3 bases, and 16 bases separated the two germline ends. The CDR3 totals 15 residues. Looked up from germline, CDR1 is LNHDA and CDR2 is SQIVND (reference sequence). DNA of the CDR3: TGTGCCAGTAGTGTCGGGGATCCCGGGGAAGAGACCCAGTACTTC. Its translation is CASSVGDPGEETQYF.

The gene calls are TRBV9 and TRBJ1-3; D is undetermined. The CDR3 runs to 11 residues. The V end lost 2 bases, the J end lost 4 bases, and 1 base lay between the germline ends. Germline CDR1 and CDR2: SGDLS and YYNGEE. As DNA, the CDR3 is TGTGCCAGCAGCGTCGGAAACACCATATATTTT. It specifies CASSVGNTIYF.